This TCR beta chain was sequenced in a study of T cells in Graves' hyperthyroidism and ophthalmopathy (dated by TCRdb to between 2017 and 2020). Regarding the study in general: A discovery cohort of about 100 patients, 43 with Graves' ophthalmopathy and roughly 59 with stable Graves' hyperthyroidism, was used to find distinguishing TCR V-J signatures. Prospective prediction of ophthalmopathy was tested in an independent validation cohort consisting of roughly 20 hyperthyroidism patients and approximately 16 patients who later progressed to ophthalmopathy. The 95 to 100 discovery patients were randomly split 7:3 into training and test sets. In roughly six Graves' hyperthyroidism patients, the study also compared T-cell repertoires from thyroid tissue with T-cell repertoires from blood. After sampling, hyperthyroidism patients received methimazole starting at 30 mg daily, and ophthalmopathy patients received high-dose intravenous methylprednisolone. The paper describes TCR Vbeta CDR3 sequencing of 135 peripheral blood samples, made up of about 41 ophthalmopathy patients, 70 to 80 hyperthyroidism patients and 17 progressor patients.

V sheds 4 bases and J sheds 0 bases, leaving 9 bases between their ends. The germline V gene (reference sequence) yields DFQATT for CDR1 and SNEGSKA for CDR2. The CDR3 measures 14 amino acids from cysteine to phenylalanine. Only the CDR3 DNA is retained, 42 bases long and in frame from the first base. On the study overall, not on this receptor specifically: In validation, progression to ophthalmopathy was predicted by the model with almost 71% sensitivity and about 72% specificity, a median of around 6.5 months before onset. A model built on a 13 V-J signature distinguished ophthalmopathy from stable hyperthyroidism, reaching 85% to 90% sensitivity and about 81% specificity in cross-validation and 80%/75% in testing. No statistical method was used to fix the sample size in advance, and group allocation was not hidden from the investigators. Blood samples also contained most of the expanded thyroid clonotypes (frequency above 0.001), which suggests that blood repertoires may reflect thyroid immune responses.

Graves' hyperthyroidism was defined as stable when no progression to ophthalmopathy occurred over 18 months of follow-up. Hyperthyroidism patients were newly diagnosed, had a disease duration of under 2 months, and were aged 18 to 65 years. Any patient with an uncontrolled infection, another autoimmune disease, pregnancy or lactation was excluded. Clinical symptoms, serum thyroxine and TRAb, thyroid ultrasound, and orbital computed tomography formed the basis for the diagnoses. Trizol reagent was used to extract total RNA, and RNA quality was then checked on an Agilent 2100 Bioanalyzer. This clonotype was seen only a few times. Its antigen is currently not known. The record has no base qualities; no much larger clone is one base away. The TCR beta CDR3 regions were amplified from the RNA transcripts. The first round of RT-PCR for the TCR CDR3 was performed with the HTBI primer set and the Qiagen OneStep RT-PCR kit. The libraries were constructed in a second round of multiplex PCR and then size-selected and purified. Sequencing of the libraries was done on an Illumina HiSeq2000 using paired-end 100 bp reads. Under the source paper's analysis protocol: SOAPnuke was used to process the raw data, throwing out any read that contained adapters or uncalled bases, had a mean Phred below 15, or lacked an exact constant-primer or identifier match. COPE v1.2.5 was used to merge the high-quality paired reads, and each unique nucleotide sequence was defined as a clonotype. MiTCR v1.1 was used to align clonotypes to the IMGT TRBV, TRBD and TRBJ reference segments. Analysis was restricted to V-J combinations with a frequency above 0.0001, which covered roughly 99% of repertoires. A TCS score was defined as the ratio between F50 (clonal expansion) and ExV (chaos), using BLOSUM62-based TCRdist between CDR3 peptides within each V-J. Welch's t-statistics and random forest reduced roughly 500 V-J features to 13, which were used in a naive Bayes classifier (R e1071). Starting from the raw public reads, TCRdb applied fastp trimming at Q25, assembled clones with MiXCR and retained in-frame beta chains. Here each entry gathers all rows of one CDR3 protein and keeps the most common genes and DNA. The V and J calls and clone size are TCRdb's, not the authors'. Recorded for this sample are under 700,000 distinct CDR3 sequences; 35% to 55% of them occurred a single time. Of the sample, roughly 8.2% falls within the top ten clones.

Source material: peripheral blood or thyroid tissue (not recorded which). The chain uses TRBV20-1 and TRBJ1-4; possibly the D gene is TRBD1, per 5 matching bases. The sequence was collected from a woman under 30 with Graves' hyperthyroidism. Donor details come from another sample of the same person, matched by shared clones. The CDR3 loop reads CSATDSSTNEKLFF. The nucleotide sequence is TGCAGTGCTACCGACAGCTCAACTAATGAAAAACTGTTTTTT.